The 13 T cell receptor beta chains below come from one sample, sequenced in a study of T-cell memory formation after mild COVID-19. TCRdb passed the 5' RACE reads through MiXCR, listing each CDR3 protein once. The table has hundreds of thousands of distinct CDR3 sequences, more than 20% seen once. The sequencing sample was made of PBMCs or a T cell subset sorted from them (not recorded which). The source is an adult woman who had mild COVID-19 (a few samples of this study predate the infection). Cell type and time point are not known.

This chain joins TRBV5-1 and TRBJ2-3; D gene uncertain. Trimming removed 2 bases from V and 9 bases from J, with 19 bases in between. Germline V gives CDR1 SGHRS, CDR2 YFSETQ. CDR3 length: 15 residues. The CDR3: CASSFSDVLPRTQYF. The CDR3 nucleotides are TGCGCCAGCAGCTTTTCCGATGTGTTGCCGCGCACGCAGTATTTT.

In its sample, this clonotype was seen a few times. This chain connects TRBV12-3 or TRBV12-4 to TRBJ2-7; no firm D call. V lost 2 bases, J lost 5 bases, and 4 bases lay in between. CDR3 size: 11 residues. CDR3 nucleotides: TGTGCCAGCAGTTTAATGAACGAGCAGTACTTC. Protein sequence: CASSLMNEQYF.

CDR3 sequence reads: CASSLYSGADSGNTIYF. The CDR3 region has the DNA TGCGCCAGCAGCTTGTATTCAGGGGCCGACTCTGGAAACACCATATATTTT. The V gene is TRBV5-1, the J gene TRBJ1-3, with a possible D match to TRBD1 (6 bases). Trimming took 1 base from V and 0 from J, leaving 14 bases between them. Germline V gives CDR1 SGHRS, CDR2 YFSETQ. The CDR3 spans 17 residues.

This clonotype was found once. The V call is TRBV5-1, the J call TRBJ2-3; 7 positions agree with TRBD1. V trimming: 4 bases; J trimming: 0 bases; junction bases outside the gene matches: 5. Germline lookup yields CDR1 SGHRS and CDR2 YFSETQ. CDR3 length equals 15 residues. DNA for the CDR3: TGCGCCAGCAGCACAGGGACAGCTAGCACAGATACGCAGTATTTT. This sequence encodes CASSTGTASTDTQYF.

This clonotype has a handful of counts. V is TRBV27 and J is TRBJ2-7; the match to TRBD2 covers 9 bases. After removal of 4 bases from V and 6 bases from J, the junction contained 4 bases not matched to a gene. Germline V gene sequence: CDR1 MNHEY, CDR2 SMNVEV (reference sequence). This CDR3 contains 13 residues. CDR3 sequence (DNA): TGTGCCAGCAGTTGGCGGCGGGAGGGCGAGCAGTACTTC. It codes for CASSWRREGEQYF.

This clonotype was detected a few times. This sequence joins TRBV25-1 and TRBJ2-3, with D tentatively TRBD2 (5 bases). The CDR3 extends over 11 amino acids. V shed 4 bases and J shed 11 bases, with 10 bases lying between them. Germline loops: CDR1 MGHDK, CDR2 SYGVNS. CDR3 residues: CASSAAGGQYF. In DNA form, the CDR3 reads TGTGCCAGCAGTGCCGCCGGAGGGCAGTATTTT.

The CDR3 spells CSAHSGTGDSYNEQFF. DNA of the CDR3: TGCAGTGCTCATTCCGGGACTGGGGACTCCTACAATGAGCAGTTCTTC. The rearrangement links TRBV20-1 to TRBJ2-1; the D gene is possibly TRBD2 (6 bases). Germline V gives CDR1 DFQATT, CDR2 SNEGSKA (reference sequence). Trimming shortened V by 5 bases and J by 0 bases, and 17 bases separated the two germline ends. The CDR3 has 16 amino acids.

The chain recombines TRBV29-1 with TRBJ2-7, with no clear D. The V end was cut by 4 bases, the J end by 3 bases, with 7 bases between. The V gene's germline CDR1 is SQVTM and CDR2 ANQGSEA. CDR3 length: 11 residues. CDR3 sequence: CSVGTDYEQYF. CDR3 DNA sequence: TGCAGCGTTGGGACCGACTACGAGCAGTACTTC.

There are a few counts of this clonotype. The CDR3 protein is CSARDLLLSGNTIYF. In DNA, the CDR3 is TGCAGTGCTAGGGACCTACTTCTCTCTGGAAACACCATATATTTT. V usage is TRBV20-1 and J usage is TRBJ1-3; D remains ambiguous. The length of the CDR3 is 15 residues. Germline assignment: CDR1 DFQATT and CDR2 SNEGSKA (reference sequence). Trimming left V 3 bases short and J 0 bases short, with 12 bases between.

This chain joins TRBV2 and TRBJ1-2; the D is unclear. This CDR3 has 16 residues. Trimming removed 4 bases from V and 4 bases from J, with 19 bases in between. Germline V gene data show CDR1 as SNHLY and CDR2 as FYNNEI. The CDR3, as DNA: TGTGCCAGCAGTGCCTTTTCGTCCTCAACTTCCTATGGCTACACCTTC. Residues: CASSAFSSSTSYGYTF.

The chain couples TRBV24-1 to TRBJ1-2; no clear D gene. The germline V and J ends were trimmed by 0 bases and 10 bases, with 5 bases remaining between them. The CDR3 loop spans 11 amino acids. Germline CDR1 KGHDR, CDR2 SFDVKD. The CDR3 protein is CATSDLRVYTF. The CDR3 nucleotides are TGTGCCACCAGTGATTTGCGGGTCTACACCTTC.

V gene TRBV7-9 combines with J gene TRBJ1-1; the D is unclear. This CDR3 spans 11 amino acids. Germline CDR1 is SEHNR and CDR2 is FQNEAQ (reference sequence). V lost 1 base and J 6 bases, leaving 3 bases between the germline ends. CDR3 sequence reads: CASSLEPEAFF. The CDR3, as DNA: TGTGCCAGCAGCTTAGAACCTGAAGCTTTCTTT.

This clonotype was recorded a few times. The rearrangement links TRBV7-3 to TRBJ2-3; 9 bases agree with TRBD2. V lost 3 bases to trimming and J lost 0 bases; unmatched junction nucleotides: 4. The CDR3 consists of 16 residues. The germline CDR1 and CDR2 sequences are SGHTA and FQGTGA. CDR3 nucleotides: TGTGCCAGCAGCTTCAGTAGCGGGAGTAGCACAGATACGCAGTATTTT. Translation: CASSFSSGSSTDTQYF.